The present T cell receptor (beta chain) was sequenced within a study of CXCR3-negative and CXCR3-positive naive CD8 T cells. The overall study: A total of 150 million or so TRB reads was generated, with about 1.5 +/- 0.3 million per library. General study points: Compared with CXCR3-negative naive cells, CXCR3-positive naive cells showed more hydrophobic TRB CDR3s.

On this clonotype: Its matching antigen is unknown.

UMI labels and 5' RACE were used to prepare the TRB cDNA libraries. TCRdb reworked the 5' RACE reads into one entry per CDR3 protein, no DNA. The listing records around 60,000 distinct CDR3 sequences. The CDR3 spans 16 residues. In germline, CDR1 is MNHEY, CDR2 SMNVEV (reference sequence). Naive cells were sorted as CD45RO-, CCR7+, CD27+ and CD95-. Sequenced sample: naive CXCR3+ CD8+ T cells from blood. This sample's subset: CD45RO-CCR7+CD27+CD95- naive CD8+ T cells expressing CXCR3 (TNR3+). The sequence came from a human donor in good health. Some clones in this sample may be carry-over from other donors' samples. The V and J genes are TRBV27 and TRBJ1-6; absent DNA, TCRdb's TRBD1 call cannot be checked. The CDR3 region is CASSSLWDMENSPLHF.